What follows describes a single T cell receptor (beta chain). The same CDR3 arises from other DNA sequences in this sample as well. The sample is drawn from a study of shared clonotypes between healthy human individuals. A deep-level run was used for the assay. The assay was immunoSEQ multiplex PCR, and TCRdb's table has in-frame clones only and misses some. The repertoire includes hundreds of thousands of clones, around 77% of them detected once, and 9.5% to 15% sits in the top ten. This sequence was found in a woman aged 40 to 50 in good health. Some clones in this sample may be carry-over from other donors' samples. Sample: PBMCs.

CDR3 nucleotides: TGCGCCAGCAGCCAAGACGTACGTGTGGACAGGGAATCTGGCTACACCTTC. It encodes CASSQDVRVDRESGYTF. The V call is TRBV4-1, the J call TRBJ1-2, with 8 bases aligning to TRBD1. CDR1 MGHRA and CDR2 YSYEKL come from the germline V gene. The CDR3 runs to 17 residues. Losses at the gene ends were 0 bases for V and 7 bases for J; bases not matched to a gene: 13.